This note documents a single T cell receptor (beta chain) sequence. Antigen specificity is unknown. The study included ophthalmopathy patients with Clinical Activity Score at least 3, NOSPECS grade at least 4 and duration under 3 months. This sample is part of a study of T cells in Graves' hyperthyroidism and ophthalmopathy. Study-level information: Peripheral blood was taken when the disease was first diagnosed, before any treatment began.

Overall study results and limits: Most clonotypes expanded in the thyroid (above 0.001) were also present in blood. Ophthalmopathy prediction by the model preceded onset by a median about 6.3 months.

From RNA transcripts, TCR beta CDR3 regions were amplified. First-round RT-PCR with HTBI primers amplified the TCR CDR3 region. Each CDR3 protein is one row after TCRdb ran MiXCR on the multiplex PCR reads. The repertoire holds some 570,000 distinct CDR3 sequences, approximately 15% seen once, with roughly 7% in the top ten. Germline lookup yields CDR1 MGHRA and CDR2 YSYEKL. V dropped 1 base and J dropped 0 bases, with 9 bases sitting between them. The CDR3 consists of 16 residues. This clonotype was sampled from a woman aged 18-29 years with Graves' ophthalmopathy. Sample: blood. The chain links TRBV4-1 to TRBJ1-4; D is unclear. CDR3 loop: CASSQVPTTTNEKLFF. CDR3 bases: TGCGCCAGCAGCCAAGTTCCGACCACAACTAATGAAAAACTGTTTTTT.